This TCR beta chain was obtained from a study of OX40 agonist ivuxolimab in advanced cancers. From germline, CDR1 is MGHRA and CDR2 YSYEKL. The CDR3 length is 15 residues. The repertoire was sequenced with immunoSEQ multiplex PCR; TCRdb's copy has only in-frame clones and lacks some. The sample includes about 15,000 clones, about 81% of them seen just once. Study-wide findings and caveats: CD4+ and CD8+ blood T cells expanded clonally by week 6 at 0.1 to 3.0 mg/kg. Clonal expansion in partial responders at 0.1-3.0 mg/kg ranked among the lowest.

Any history of autoimmune disease or systemic immunosuppression disqualified patients. Turning to this clone: Antigen: not known. A junction end diverges from the germline sequence, so it may reflect a read error.

J is TRBJ2-7 and V is TRBV4-1, with D possibly being TRBD2 (6 bases). Source: CD4+ or CD8+ T cells sorted from blood, taken in a trial of the OX40 agonist ivuxolimab. This receptor was identified in an adult with an advanced solid tumor such as melanoma, head and neck, liver or kidney cancer. The CDR3 bases are TGTGCCAGCAGCCAGACCGTGGGGGGAGGCTACGAGCAGTACTTC. The encoded protein is CASSQTVGGGYEQYF.